These 25 T cell receptor beta chains share one sample of origin, sequenced in a study of tissue T cells after allogeneic stem cell transplantation. Repertoires were generated with immunoSEQ multiplex PCR, while TCRdb's copy carries only in-frame clones and drops some. This table has 42,000 or so clones, just under 95% appearing once. The material sequenced was blood, taken before transplantation. These receptor sequences come from a woman aged 40 to 75 who later had graft-versus-host disease after an allogeneic stem cell transplant.

The V call is TRBV18, the J call TRBJ1-2; 7 bases agree with TRBD1. V shed 3 bases and J 0 bases; nucleotides not matched to a gene: 4. The CDR3 covers 15 residues. CDR1 and CDR2 from the germline V gene are KGHSH and LQKENI. CDR3 amino acids: CASSPVGTANYGYTF. The CDR3 DNA sequence: TGTGCCAGCTCACCCGTCGGGACAGCTAACTATGGCTACACCTTC.

The genes are TRBV4-3 and TRBJ2-1; a possible D gene is TRBD2 (6 bases). The CDR3 runs 15 residues. CDR1 is LGHNA, CDR2 YSLEER, per germline. With 1 base removed from V and 3 bases from J, the gap between germline ends came to 10 bases. CDR3 sequence reads: CASSQGLGDYNEQFF. The DNA of the CDR3 is TGCGCCAGCAGCCAAGGACTAGGGGACTACAATGAGCAGTTCTTC.

The V call is TRBV20-1, the J call TRBJ1-2; 7 bases map to TRBD1. V shed 5 bases, J shed 5 bases, and the junction held 2 bases outside the gene matches. This CDR3 spans 11 amino acids. Germline loops: CDR1 DFQATT, CDR2 SNEGSKA (reference sequence). The chain's CDR3 is CSADRVYGYTF. The CDR3 region has the DNA TGCAGTGCTGACAGGGTGTATGGCTACACCTTC.

The count of this clone is one. This specimen includes other DNA sequences encoding the same CDR3. The chain couples TRBV30 to TRBJ1-1; 9 positions match TRBD1. Unmatched junction bases numbered 6, after V lost 3 bases and J lost 4 bases. This CDR3 contains 14 residues. Per the germline V gene, CDR1 is GTSNPN and CDR2 is SVGIG (reference sequence). The CDR3 reads CAWSGDRVATEAFF. The CDR3, as DNA: TGTGCCTGGAGCGGGGACAGGGTGGCCACTGAAGCTTTCTTT.

Points on this clone: The junction differs from germline at one of its ends, possibly a read error. V usage is TRBV30 and J usage is TRBJ2-5, with TRBD2 as a possible D gene (5 bases). Per the germline V gene, CDR1 is GTSNPN and CDR2 is SVGIG (reference sequence). The CDR3 is 14 amino acids. The CDR3 here is CAWSVPSGSGFRNF. The CDR3 DNA reads TGTGCCTGGAGTGTGCCGAGTGGGAGCGGTTTTCGGAACTTC. The whole variable domain, filled in from reference TRBV30 and TRBJ2-5, reads SQTIHQWPATLVQPVGSPLSLECTVEGTSNPNLYWYRQAAGRGLQLLFYSVGIGQISSEVPQNLSASRPQDRQFILSSKKLLLSDSGFYLCAWSVPSGSGFRNFGPGTRLLVL.

This clone appeared once. V gene TRBV9 combines with J gene TRBJ1-3; no clear D gene. The CDR3 is made up of 15 amino acids. Germline assignment: CDR1 SGDLS and CDR2 YYNGEE. V lost 2 bases and J 0 bases, leaving 9 bases between the germline ends. CDR3 in DNA: TGTGCCAGCAGCGTGGGGATCAGCTCTGGAAACACCATATATTTT. This codes for CASSVGISSGNTIYF.

The chain is built from TRBV5-5 and TRBJ2-3, with a weak D call TRBD2 (5 bases). Trimming pared 4 bases from V and 2 bases from J, leaving 11 bases between. CDR3 length equals 14 residues. The V gene's germline CDR1 is SGHKS and CDR2 YYEKEE (reference sequence). The CDR3 DNA reads TGTGCCAGCAGCGTCGACTACCACACAGATACGCAGTATTTT. Protein sequence: CASSVDYHTDTQYF.

V and J are TRBV7-2 and TRBJ1-2; possibly TRBD1 for D (5 bases). Germline V gene lookup returns CDR1 SGHTA and CDR2 FQGNSA. The V end was cut by 2 bases, the J end by 8 bases, with 12 bases between. The CDR3 totals 13 residues. For the CDR3, the DNA is TGTGCCAGCAGCTTAAGCAGGGACTCAGGCTACACCTTC. It is translated as CASSLSRDSGYTF.

This chain connects TRBV30 to TRBJ1-1; TRBD1 aligns across 8 bases. J lost 1 base, V lost 1 base, and 5 bases had no gene match. Germline CDR1 is GTSNPN and CDR2 is SVGIG (reference sequence). The CDR3 sequence is 15 residues long. CDR3 coding DNA: TGTGCCTGGAGTGCCCATGACAGGGGGAACACTGAAGCTTTCTTT. Translating it yields CAWSAHDRGNTEAFF. The variable domain in full, with the rest retrieved from reference TRBV30 and TRBJ1-1, is SQTIHQWPATLVQPVGSPLSLECTVEGTSNPNLYWYRQAAGRGLQLLFYSVGIGQISSEVPQNLSASRPQDRQFILSSKKLLLSDSGFYLCAWSAHDRGNTEAFFGQGTRLTVV.

This sequence joins TRBV7-9 and TRBJ2-7; 8 bases are a match to TRBD2. Germline CDR1 SEHNR, CDR2 FQNEAQ (reference sequence). After removal of 5 bases from V and 6 bases from J, the junction contained 18 bases not matched to a gene. The CDR3 is made up of 17 amino acids. The CDR3 here is CASSLYSAGTSSGEQYF. CDR3 in DNA: TGTGCCAGCAGCCTGTACTCCGCCGGGACTAGTTCTGGCGAGCAGTACTTC.

This clone was seen only once. The rearrangement uses TRBV2 and TRBJ2-1; weak D call: TRBD2 (6 bases). The CDR3 consists of 14 residues. Trimming took off 3 bases at V and 9 bases at J, with 15 bases between the two ends. Germline V gives CDR1 SNHLY, CDR2 FYNNEI. The CDR3 region is CASSEATDGGEQFF. CDR3 nucleotide sequence: TGTGCCAGCAGTGAGGCTACAGACGGGGGTGAGCAGTTCTTC.

The J gene is TRBJ2-7, the V gene TRBV7-9; 10 positions agree with TRBD1. Germline lookup yields CDR1 SEHNR and CDR2 FQNEAQ (reference sequence). V was pared by 4 bases and J by 5 bases, with 2 bases of the junction left unmatched. CDR3 size: 13 residues. This CDR3 is CASSWDRGHEQYF. Here the CDR3 DNA reads TGTGCCAGCAGCTGGGACAGGGGCCACGAGCAGTACTTC.

V is TRBV6-6 and J is TRBJ2-2; either TRBD1 or TRBD2 may fit D (6 bases each). Germline values: CDR1 MNHNY, CDR2 SVGAGI (reference sequence). V dropped 2 bases and J dropped 1 base, with 11 bases sitting between them. This CDR3 spans 16 amino acids. The CDR3 nucleotides are TGTGCCAGCAGTTACCCCGGGGGCCTGAACACCGGGGAGCTGTTTTTT. This sequence encodes CASSYPGGLNTGELFF.

This chain connects TRBV25-1 to TRBJ1-2, with D hard to call. Deletions cut 1 base from V and 6 bases from J, with 12 bases between. CDR1 and CDR2 from the germline V gene are MGHDK and SYGVNS. This CDR3 has 14 amino acids. The CDR3: CASSEFLAPHGYTF. The CDR3 nucleotides are TGTGCCAGCAGTGAATTCCTAGCCCCACATGGCTACACCTTC.

This clone appeared once. The junction departs from germline at one end; a sequencing error may be responsible. In DNA, the CDR3 is TGTGCCAGTAGTATGGCCAGGAGGGTGTACTTT. Its translation is CASSMARRVYF. This chain links TRBV19 with TRBJ1-1; no firm D call. In germline, CDR1 is LNHDA, CDR2 SQIVND (reference sequence). The CDR3 sequence is 11 residues long.

The V gene is TRBV29-1, the J gene TRBJ1-3; D perhaps matches TRBD1 (5 bases). There are 13 residues in the CDR3. V dropped 4 bases and J dropped 2 bases, with 9 bases sitting between them. Germline V lookup: CDR1 SQVTM, CDR2 ANQGSEA. The CDR3 DNA reads TGCAGCGTTGGGGGGGGGACTGGAAACACCATATATTTT. It specifies CSVGGGTGNTIYF.

V and J are TRBV5-8 and TRBJ2-1; D gene ambiguous. Trimming took 4 bases from V and 7 from J, leaving 6 bases between them. Germline CDR1 and CDR2: SGHTS and YDEGEE. The CDR3 sequence is 11 residues long. As DNA, the CDR3 is TGTGCCAGCAGCCCTGGAAATGAGCAGTTCTTC. Translation gives CASSPGNEQFF.

The chain uses TRBV27 and TRBJ2-3, with no clear D. Per the germline V gene, CDR1 is MNHEY and CDR2 is SMNVEV (reference sequence). V lost 3 bases and J lost 6, with 4 bases in between. The CDR3 spans 11 residues. CDR3 coding DNA: TGTGCCAGCAGTTTTTTCGATACGCAGTATTTT. Encoded protein: CASSFFDTQYF.

CDR3 protein: CASSQVNADSYEQYF. In DNA form, the CDR3 reads TGCGCCAGCAGCCAAGTTAATGCAGATTCCTACGAGCAGTACTTC. This rearrangement joins TRBV4-3 to TRBJ2-7; D is uncertain. Germline CDR1 LGHNA, CDR2 YSLEER. This CDR3 has 15 residues. Trimming removed 1 base from V and 1 base from J, with 11 bases in between.

This clone was counted a few times. This chain joins TRBV4-1 and TRBJ1-5; TRBD1 matches at 9 bases. This CDR3 is built from 18 residues. Germline-derived CDR1 and CDR2 are MGHRA and YSYEKL. The V segment lost 4 bases and the J segment 1 base; nucleotides outside the gene matches: 11. CDR3 loop: CASSLTPGQGGSNQPQHF. The DNA for the CDR3 is TGCGCCAGCAGCCTCACCCCGGGACAGGGAGGGAGCAATCAGCCCCAGCATTTT.

This clone appeared once. The chain employs TRBV11-2 and TRBJ1-2; D not resolved. Germline values: CDR1 SGHAT, CDR2 FQNNGV. The CDR3 has 14 residues. V lost 0 bases, J lost 7 bases, and 12 bases lay in between. The CDR3 loop reads CASSLDLRTGGYTF. In DNA, the CDR3 is TGTGCCAGCAGCTTAGATCTCCGGACGGGTGGCTACACCTTC. The variable domain in full, completed from reference TRBV11-2 and TRBJ1-2, reads EAGVAQSPRYKIIEKRQSVAFWCNPISGHATLYWYQQILGQGPKLLIQFQNNGVVDDSQLPKDRFSAERLKGVDSTLKIQPAKLEDSAVYLCASSLDLRTGGYTFGSGTRLTVV.

The rearrangement links TRBV28 to TRBJ2-5; D is undetermined. This CDR3 region has 12 residues. Germline-derived CDR1 and CDR2 are MDHEN and SYDVKM. With 6 bases removed from V and 7 bases from J, the gap between germline ends came to 12 bases. In DNA, the CDR3 is TGTGCCAGCAGCCCGTTGGTTGGGACCCAGTACTTC. Protein product: CASSPLVGTQYF.

CDR3 region: CASSPRMTGDHEQYF. As DNA, the CDR3 is TGTGCCAGCAGCCCCCGTATGACAGGGGACCACGAGCAGTACTTC. This chain connects TRBV11-2 to TRBJ2-7; 8 nucleotides agree with TRBD1. Germline V CDR1 and CDR2: SGHAT, FQNNGV. The V segment lost 5 bases and the J segment 5 bases; nucleotides outside the gene matches: 11. The CDR3 contains 15 residues.

V and J are TRBV5-1 and TRBJ1-1; D remains unclear. Looked up from germline, CDR1 is SGHRS and CDR2 is YFSETQ. Trimming shortened V by 7 bases and J by 1 base, and 14 bases separated the two germline ends. This CDR3 is built from 14 residues. The CDR3 here is CASSLQDTNTEAFF. The CDR3 nucleotides are TGCGCCAGCTCACTCCAGGATACGAACACTGAAGCTTTCTTT. Drawing the rest from reference TRBV5-1 and TRBJ1-1, the complete variable domain is KAGVTQTPRYLIKTRGQQVTLSCSPISGHRSVSWYQQTPGQGLQFLFEYFSETQRNKGNFPGRFSGRQFSNSRSEMNVSTLELGDSALYLCASSLQDTNTEAFFGQGTRLTVV.

The chain recombines TRBV3-1 (or the pseudogene TRBV3-2) with TRBJ1-1; weak D call: TRBD1 (5 bases). Trimming left V 6 bases short and J 1 base short, with 15 bases between. The CDR3 covers 15 residues. CDR1 and CDR2 (germline): LGHDT, YNNKEL (reference sequence). CDR3 DNA sequence: TGTGCCAGCAGACACAATCGACAGAGGAACACTGAAGCTTTCTTT. Its protein product is CASRHNRQRNTEAFF.